What follows are 32 T cell receptor beta chains derived from one specimen sequenced in a study of graft-versus-host responses after intestinal transplantation. The antigens of these receptors remain unknown. Produced via immunoSEQ multiplex PCR; TCRdb's table is partial and in-frame only. The sample holds 25,000 to 35,000 clones, about 86% seen once. Here the sequenced sample was unstimulated CD8+ T cells sorted from spleen or lymph node cells, taken before intestinal transplant. The source of these receptors is a human donor who received an intestinal transplant.

The chain combines TRBV5-6 with TRBJ2-1; the match to TRBD2 covers 12 bases. Trimming cost V 3 bases and J 0 bases; bases outside gene matches: 7. Germline CDR1 SGHDT, CDR2 YYEEEE. The CDR3 extends over 18 amino acids. CDR3 sequence: CASSSGLAGTLSYNEQFF. CDR3 nucleotide sequence: TGTGCCAGCAGCTCAGGACTAGCGGGGACACTCTCCTACAATGAGCAGTTCTTC. The full variable domain, rest sourced from reference TRBV5-6 and TRBJ2-1, is DAGVTQSPTHLIKTRGQQVTLRCSPKSGHDTVSWYQQALGQGPQFIFQYYEEEERQRGNFPDRFSGHQFPNYSSELNVNALLLGDSALYLCASSSGLAGTLSYNEQFFGPGTRLTVL.

The chain combines TRBV11-2 with TRBJ2-1; D remains ambiguous. Germline V gene sequence: CDR1 SGHAT, CDR2 FQNNGV. V dropped 3 bases and J dropped 8 bases, with 11 bases sitting between them. The CDR3 sequence is 13 residues long. CDR3 in DNA: TGTGCCAGCAGCTTGGAGCCCCCTTATGAGCAGTTCTTC. Encoded protein: CASSLEPPYEQFF.

The V and J genes are TRBV6-5 and TRBJ2-2; TRBD1 aligns across 8 bases. V gave up 2 bases and J gave up 6 bases; unmatched junction bases: 5. Germline loops: CDR1 MNHEY, CDR2 SVGAGI. The CDR3 runs 15 residues. CDR3 nucleotide sequence: TGTGCCAGCAGTTACACCATACAGGGGGCCGGGGAGCTGTTTTTT. Translating it yields CASSYTIQGAGELFF.

J is TRBJ2-7 and V is TRBV10-3; D call uncertain. Between the trimmed V and J ends, which lost 8 bases and 2 bases, there was a span of 10 bases. Per the germline V gene, CDR1 is ENHRY and CDR2 is SYGVKD. The CDR3 covers 12 residues. CDR3 nucleotide sequence: TGTGCCATCGCCGGTAAGACCTACGAGCAGTACTTC. This sequence encodes CAIAGKTYEQYF.

This chain uses TRBV28 with TRBJ2-1; 13 nucleotides line up with TRBD2. The CDR3 has 18 amino acids. J gave up 4 bases and V 3 bases, and 9 bases lay outside the gene matches. Germline CDR1 is MDHEN and CDR2 is SYDVKM. As DNA, the CDR3 is TGTGCCAGCAGTTTCCCCGAACTAGCGGGGGGGCAATACAATGAGCAGTTCTTC. Protein product: CASSFPELAGGQYNEQFF.

The genes are TRBV7-8 and TRBJ2-7; D is perhaps TRBD2 (5 bases). With 4 bases removed from V and 10 bases from J, the gap between germline ends came to 17 bases. The germline V gene encodes CDR1 SGHVS and CDR2 FQNEAQ. The length of the CDR3 is 13 residues. This chain's CDR3 is CASSSGLSEAQYF. As DNA, the CDR3 is TGTGCCAGCAGCTCCGGACTCTCGGAGGCCCAGTACTTC. The variable domain in full, completed from reference TRBV7-8 and TRBJ2-7, reads GAGVSQSPRYKVAKRGQDVALRCDPISGHVSLFWYQQALGQGPEFLTYFQNEAQLDKSGLPSDRFFAERPEGSVSTLKIQRTQQEDSAVYLCASSSGLSEAQYFGPGTRLTVT.

J is TRBJ2-2 and V is TRBV27; no clear D gene. The germline gives CDR1 MNHEY, CDR2 SMNVEV (reference sequence). The CDR3 totals 11 residues. Between the trimmed V and J ends, which lost 6 bases and 8 bases, there was a span of 7 bases. CDR3 bases: TGTGCCAGCAGCAGTAAGGGGGAGCTGTTTTTT. This codes for CASSSKGELFF.

The V gene is TRBV5-1, the J gene TRBJ1-1; TRBD1 might be the D (5 bases). Germline V lookup: CDR1 SGHRS, CDR2 YFSETQ. The V end was cut by 0 bases, the J end by 8 bases, with 20 bases between. This CDR3 contains 16 residues. This CDR3 is CASSLGRNQGKVEAFF. CDR3 DNA: TGCGCCAGCAGCTTGGGACGAAATCAGGGAAAGGTGGAAGCTTTCTTT.

The V call is TRBV19, the J call TRBJ2-7, with 7 bases fitting TRBD1. The CDR3 contains 13 residues. Germline V gene lookup returns CDR1 LNHDA and CDR2 SQIVND (reference sequence). V shed 6 bases and J 3 bases; nucleotides not matched to a gene: 5. In DNA form, the CDR3 reads TGTGCCAGTAGCAGACAGGGAGTCTACGAGCAGTACTTC. Amino acids: CASSRQGVYEQYF.

The chain is built from TRBV5-1 and TRBJ1-2; 8 bases line up with TRBD1. J lost 2 bases, V lost 4 bases, and 7 bases had no gene match. Germline V gene sequence: CDR1 SGHRS, CDR2 YFSETQ. The CDR3 spans 15 residues. CDR3 sequence: CASSPDREGNYGYTF. As DNA, the CDR3 is TGCGCCAGCAGCCCGGACAGGGAGGGAAACTATGGCTACACCTTC. The full variable domain, its missing parts supplied by reference TRBV5-1 and TRBJ1-2, is KAGVTQTPRYLIKTRGQQVTLSCSPISGHRSVSWYQQTPGQGLQFLFEYFSETQRNKGNFPGRFSGRQFSNSRSEMNVSTLELGDSALYLCASSPDREGNYGYTFGSGTRLTVV.

The gene calls are TRBV28 and TRBJ1-4, with no clear D. The CDR3 is made up of 15 amino acids. V gave up 3 bases and J gave up 5 bases, with 13 bases separating them. Germline V CDR1 and CDR2: MDHEN, SYDVKM. This chain's CDR3 is CASSFYRSENEKLFF. CDR3 coding DNA: TGTGCCAGCAGTTTCTACAGATCCGAAAATGAAAAACTGTTTTTT.

The chain couples TRBV6-1 to TRBJ1-5; D is ambiguous. Germline V gene data show CDR1 as MNHNS and CDR2 as SASEGT. Trimming shortened V by 5 bases and J by 1 base, and 6 bases separated the two germline ends. This CDR3 is 13 amino acids long. The CDR3 sequence is CASSTTSNQPQHF. In DNA form, the CDR3 reads TGTGCCAGCAGTACAACCAGCAATCAGCCCCAGCATTTT.

Concerning this clone itself: At one end, the junction sequence differs from germline, possibly due to a read error. Additional DNA sequences in this sample encode the identical CDR3. This chain joins TRBV15 and TRBJ2-7; D is perhaps TRBD1 (5 bases). The germline V gene has CDR1 LNHNV and CDR2 YYDKDF (reference sequence). This CDR3 spans 15 amino acids. The CDR3 is CATSREDSLSYEQYF. The DNA of the CDR3 is TGTGCCACCAGCAGAGAAGACAGCCTCTCCTATGAGCAGTACTTC.

The sample holds a few counts of this clone. DNA for the CDR3: TGTGCCAGCAGCCAGGGGCGCATTGGCTACACCTTC. Protein product: CASSQGRIGYTF. The V gene is TRBV5-6, the J gene TRBJ1-2; weak D call: TRBD1 (6 bases). The CDR3 runs 12 residues. Per the germline V gene, CDR1 is SGHDT and CDR2 is YYEEEE. The V gene lost 4 bases and the J gene lost 7 bases, with 11 bases spanning the gap.

The CDR3 protein is CASSLDRVPEAFF. Here the CDR3 DNA reads TGCGCCAGCAGCTTGGACAGGGTGCCTGAAGCTTTCTTT. The V and J genes are TRBV5-1 and TRBJ1-1; the D gene is possibly TRBD1 (6 bases). Germline V gene data show CDR1 as SGHRS and CDR2 as YFSETQ. V was shortened by 0 bases and J by 6 bases, with 9 bases between the two germline ends. The length of the CDR3 is 13 residues.

The CDR3 DNA reads TGTGCCAGCGGCCCTGGGGGGGTGGGTCAGCCCCAGCATTTT. This codes for CASGPGGVGQPQHF. The V and J genes are TRBV9 and TRBJ1-5; D is possibly TRBD1 (5 bases). V lost 7 bases and J lost 6, with 17 bases in between. From germline, CDR1 is SGDLS and CDR2 YYNGEE. The CDR3 has 14 amino acids.

Of note for this clone: The junction and the germline gene differ at one end; a read error may be behind it. This sequence joins TRBV7-8 and TRBJ2-5; 9 bases fit TRBD2. Germline CDR1 reads SGHVS; CDR2 reads FQNEAQ. The CDR3 runs 16 residues. CDR3 in amino acids: CASSIAGTSIGETQYF. CDR3 DNA sequence: TGTGCCAGCAGCATAGCCGGGACTAGCATCGGAGAGACCCAGTACTTC.

V gene TRBV28 combines with J gene TRBJ2-3; 7 bases line up with TRBD2. Germline lookup yields CDR1 MDHEN and CDR2 SYDVKM. V trimming: 7 bases; J trimming: 0 bases; junction bases outside the gene matches: 7. CDR3 length: 15 residues. The DNA for the CDR3 is TGTGCCAGCACCACCCGGGGGGTGAGCACAGATACGCAGTATTTT. As protein: CASTTRGVSTDTQYF.

This clone was counted a single time. This sequence joins TRBV19 and TRBJ2-7; tentative D call: TRBD1 (5 bases). This CDR3 has 13 residues. The germline gives CDR1 LNHDA, CDR2 SQIVND (reference sequence). V was shortened by 6 bases and J by 3 bases, with 12 bases between the two germline ends. In nucleotides, the CDR3 is TGTGCCAGTAGCCTATCTCAGGGCTACGAGCAGTACTTC. As protein: CASSLSQGYEQYF.

CDR3 amino acids: CASSWGASGGWSSYNEQFF. CDR3 nucleotides: TGTGCCAGCAGCTGGGGGGCTAGCGGGGGGTGGAGCTCCTACAATGAGCAGTTCTTC. V usage is TRBV5-6 and J usage is TRBJ2-1; 11 nucleotides line up with TRBD2. J lost 0 bases, V lost 3 bases, and 11 bases had no gene match. Germline CDR1 SGHDT, CDR2 YYEEEE. The CDR3 covers 19 residues.

This clone was observed a single time. The chain couples TRBV5-6 to TRBJ2-1; D may be TRBD1 (5 bases). The length of the CDR3 is 17 residues. The V end lost 4 bases, the J end lost 2 bases, and 19 bases lay between the germline ends. The germline V gene encodes CDR1 SGHDT and CDR2 YYEEEE. CDR3 sequence reads: CASSASYRYPPYNEQFF. Written as DNA, the CDR3 is TGTGCCAGCAGCGCCAGTTACAGGTATCCCCCCTACAATGAGCAGTTCTTC.

The rearrangement uses TRBV11-1 and TRBJ2-1; the match to TRBD2 covers 7 bases. Germline CDR1 SGHAT, CDR2 FQDESV (reference sequence). The CDR3 runs to 18 residues. The V gene end was trimmed by 3 bases and the J gene end by 4 bases; junction bases not matched to a gene: 15. CDR3 in amino acids: CASSFPYMGGLEYNEQFF. As DNA, the CDR3 is TGTGCCAGCAGCTTCCCCTACATGGGCGGACTAGAGTACAATGAGCAGTTCTTC.

The chain has TRBV2 and TRBJ2-1; 7 bases line up with TRBD2. This CDR3 is 18 amino acids long. Germline V gene sequence: CDR1 SNHLY, CDR2 FYNNEI. J gave up 7 bases and V 2 bases, and 17 bases lay outside the gene matches. CDR3 nucleotide sequence: TGTGCCAGCAGTGAACCCCCACTTTTAAGCGGGATAAAAAATGAGCAGTTCTTC. Residues: CASSEPPLLSGIKNEQFF.

This rearrangement joins TRBV28 to TRBJ2-7; weak D call: TRBD2 (5 bases). This CDR3 region has 11 residues. V was pared by 11 bases and J by 3 bases, with 11 bases between. The germline V gene encodes CDR1 MDHEN and CDR2 SYDVKM. The DNA of the CDR3 is TGTGCCTCGGACGGGGACTACGAGCAGTACTTC. It codes for CASDGDYEQYF.

The genes are TRBV10-3 and TRBJ1-5, with D possibly TRBD1 on 5 matching bases. Germline V gene data show CDR1 as ENHRY and CDR2 as SYGVKD. The V gene lost 6 bases and the J gene lost 6 bases, with 12 bases spanning the gap. This CDR3 comprises 13 residues. This CDR3 reads CAIRQEGSQPQHF. Here the CDR3 DNA reads TGTGCCATCAGACAGGAGGGCAGTCAGCCCCAGCATTTT.

This chain connects TRBV28 to TRBJ2-3; weak D call: TRBD1 (6 bases). The CDR3 runs 14 residues. Germline V gene sequence: CDR1 MDHEN, CDR2 SYDVKM. V was clipped by 5 bases and J by 1 base, with 10 bases between them. The DNA of the CDR3 is TGTGCCAGCAGTATCCGACAGGGCACAGATACGCAGTATTTT. As protein: CASSIRQGTDTQYF.

J is TRBJ1-2 and V is TRBV12-5; no definite D call. V was shortened by 7 bases and J by 2 bases, with 11 bases between the two germline ends. CDR1 and CDR2 from the germline V gene are LGHNT and FRNRAP. The CDR3 is made up of 13 amino acids. CDR3 region: CASAGQWNYGYTF. The CDR3 nucleotides are TGTGCTAGTGCCGGTCAATGGAACTATGGCTACACCTTC. Complete variable domain (other parts from reference TRBV12-5 and TRBJ1-2): DARVTQTPRHKVTEMGQEVTMRCQPILGHNTVFWYRQTMMQGLELLAYFRNRAPLDDSGMPKDRFSAEMPDATLATLKIQPSEPRDSAVYFCASAGQWNYGYTFGSGTRLTVV.

CDR3 sequence reads: CASSLVGPPAQYF. The DNA for the CDR3 is TGTGCCAGCAGCCTGGTGGGGCCGCCGGCCCAGTACTTC. The gene calls are TRBV4-2 and TRBJ2-5; D is possibly TRBD1 (5 bases). V dropped 4 bases and J dropped 9 bases, with 15 bases sitting between them. The CDR3 contains 13 residues. Germline CDR1 is LGHNA and CDR2 is YNFKEQ.

The chain carries TRBV6-5 and TRBJ2-7; 7 bases are shared with TRBD1. The junction had 0 bases not matched to a gene; V was cut back by 4 bases and J by 0 bases. The CDR3 is made up of 13 amino acids. From germline, CDR1 is MNHEY and CDR2 SVGAGI. The chain's CDR3 is CASSWDSSYEQYF. Here the CDR3 DNA reads TGTGCCAGCAGTTGGGACAGCTCCTACGAGCAGTACTTC.

The J gene is TRBJ2-2, the V gene TRBV19; 8 positions match TRBD2. CDR1 is LNHDA, CDR2 SQIVND, per germline (reference sequence). With 4 bases clipped from V and 8 bases from J, the junction kept 9 bases outside the gene matches. The CDR3 loop spans 15 amino acids. The DNA of the CDR3 is TGTGCCAGTAGTACACAAGCGGGAGTATCTGGGGAGCTGTTTTTT. This encodes CASSTQAGVSGELFF.

This clone showed up just once. The chain uses TRBV19 and TRBJ1-2; tentative D call: TRBD1 (5 bases). CDR3 size: 14 residues. The V gene's germline CDR1 is LNHDA and CDR2 SQIVND (reference sequence). The V and J ends lost 4 bases and 7 bases respectively, with 16 bases between them. The CDR3 loop reads CASSRMTEVTGYTF. The CDR3 DNA reads as TGTGCCAGTAGTAGAATGACAGAGGTCACTGGCTACACCTTC. Drawing the rest from reference TRBV19 and TRBJ1-2, the complete variable domain is DGGITQSPKYLFRKEGQNVTLSCEQNLNHDAMYWYRQDPGQGLRLIYYSQIVNDFQKGDIAEGYSVSREKKESFPLTVTSAQKNPTAFYLCASSRMTEVTGYTFGSGTRLTVV.

In its sample, this clone was seen a few times. The chain uses TRBV11-2 and TRBJ2-1; 11 bases agree with TRBD1. The CDR3 runs 15 residues. CDR1 and CDR2 (germline): SGHAT, FQNNGV. The trim removed 4 bases at V and 6 bases at J, leaving 5 bases unmatched. CDR3 coding DNA: TGTGCCAGCAGCTGGACAGGGGGCAAGGGCAATGAGCAGTTCTTC. Its protein product is CASSWTGGKGNEQFF.